This TCR beta chain emerged from a study of cytomegalovirus exposure and HLA in healthy donors. Germline CDR1 and CDR2: SGHAT and FQNNGV. V lost 7 bases and J lost 3; bases outside the gene matches: 5. The CDR3 runs 16 residues. The PCR made use of 60 Vbeta and 13 Jbeta primers. This table comes from immunoSEQ multiplex PCR, and its TCRdb copy is limited to in-frame clones, with some not included. The sample holds 150,000 to 160,000 clones, 70% to 90% seen once. There were likely unrecorded immune exposures, though donors were nominally healthy when sampled. This TCR derives from a woman in her forties in good health and CMV-seropositive. Specimen: PBMCs. The chain joins TRBV11-2 to TRBJ2-3; TRBD2 matches 15 bases. CDR3 in amino acids: CASTGGTSGRTDTQYF. CDR3 in DNA: TGTGCCAGCACTGGGGGGACTAGCGGGAGGACAGATACGCAGTATTTT.